Shown below are 11 T cell receptor beta chains from a single sample sequenced in a study of breast tumors, draining lymph nodes, adjacent tissues. Breast cancer patients provided tissue from their axillary draining lymph nodes. TCRdb redid the calling of the multiplex PCR reads with MiXCR, one entry per CDR3 protein. The data show approximately 170,000 distinct CDR3 sequences, 25% to 40% seen once. Material: axillary lymph node tissue. These receptors all stem from a female donor with breast cancer. Some clones in this sample may be carry-over from other donors' samples.

J is TRBJ1-5 and V is TRBV19; 10 bases are a match to TRBD1. This CDR3 has 16 residues. CDR1 is LNHDA, CDR2 SQIVND, per germline (reference sequence). Trimming at V came to 5 bases and at J to 6 bases, leaving 10 bases not matched to a gene. Here the CDR3 DNA reads TGTGCCAGTAGTGCAAGTGGGACAGGGGAAACTCAGCCCCAGCATTTT. It specifies CASSASGTGETQPQHF.

The rearrangement joins TRBV20-1 to TRBJ2-5, with 10 bases lining up with TRBD1. Germline V lookup: CDR1 DFQATT, CDR2 SNEGSKA (reference sequence). With 3 bases clipped from V and 3 bases from J, the junction kept 4 bases outside the gene matches. CDR3 length: 14 amino acids. The CDR3 bases are TGCAGTGCTAGGGGGACAGGGGAGAAAGAGACCCAGTACTTC. It encodes CSARGTGEKETQYF.

This clonotype was seen more than once but under ten times. A much larger clone lies a single base off, so this may be a read error. The V and J genes are TRBV13 and TRBJ2-5, with no clear D. Germline loops: CDR1 PRHDT, CDR2 FYEKMQ (reference sequence). The CDR3 consists of 13 residues. Trimming took off 2 bases at V and 3 bases at J, with 7 bases between the two ends. The CDR3 here is CASSLLPEETQYF. The CDR3 DNA reads as TGTGCCAGCAGCTTACTCCCAGAAGAGACCCAGTACTTC.

This clonotype was observed a single time. V gene TRBV24-1 combines with J gene TRBJ2-1, with 10 bases identical to TRBD2. The germline V gene encodes CDR1 KGHDR and CDR2 SFDVKD. Trimming cost V 5 bases and J 7 bases; bases outside gene matches: 10. The CDR3 has 16 residues. CDR3 loop: CATSATLSGGLNEQFF. The CDR3, as DNA: TGTGCCACCAGTGCTACCCTTAGCGGGGGGTTGAATGAGCAGTTCTTC.

This clonotype was picked up many times. This chain links TRBV19 with TRBJ2-3; tentative D call: TRBD1 (6 bases). This CDR3 region has 13 residues. CDR1 is LNHDA and CDR2 is SQIVND in the germline V gene (reference sequence). Trimming stripped 3 bases from V and 5 bases from J, with 9 bases between. The CDR3 nucleotides read TGTGCCAGTAGTATTGTAGGGGGAGATACGCAGTATTTT. Amino acids: CASSIVGGDTQYF.

There are many counts of this clonotype. This chain links TRBV13 with TRBJ1-2, with TRBD1 matching 7 bases. Germline trimming cut 5 bases from V and 3 bases from J; bases unmatched to any gene: 3. The CDR3 is 13 residues long. The germline V gene has CDR1 PRHDT and CDR2 FYEKMQ (reference sequence). CDR3 residues: CASSRDRDYGYTF. The CDR3 bases are TGTGCCAGCAGCCGAGACAGGGACTATGGCTACACCTTC.

This rearrangement joins TRBV5-4 to TRBJ1-2, with a possible D match to TRBD1 (6 bases). Trimming removed 3 bases from V and 10 bases from J, with 16 bases in between. CDR1 is SGHNT, CDR2 YYREEE, per germline (reference sequence). CDR3 length: 13 residues. The CDR3, as DNA: TGTGCCAGCAGCTCGGCGACCGGGGGGCTCTACACCTTC. It is translated as CASSSATGGLYTF. Filled out from reference TRBV5-4 and TRBJ1-2, the complete variable domain reads ETGVTQSPTHLIKTRGQQVTLRCSSQSGHNTVSWYQQALGQGPQFIFQYYREEENGRGNFPPRFSGLQFPNYSSELNVNALELDDSALYLCASSSATGGLYTFGSGTRLTVV.

This clonotype was picked up many times. In this CDR3 the conserved last residue, phenylalanine or tryptophan, is missing, so a read error is likely. CDR3 bases: TGTGCCAGTAGTGGAAGGAGACGGAGTGTTGGAGAGACCCAGTACTCC. Translated: CASSGRRRSVGETQYS. The chain combines TRBV19 with TRBJ2-5; D remains ambiguous. The CDR3 loop spans 16 amino acids. CDR1 and CDR2 (germline): LNHDA, SQIVND (reference sequence). V dropped 5 bases and J dropped 4 bases, with 20 bases sitting between them.

This clonotype was recorded at least ten times. This sequence joins TRBV25-1 and TRBJ2-7; D is perhaps TRBD1 (6 bases). Germline lookup yields CDR1 MGHDK and CDR2 SYGVNS. There are 13 residues in the CDR3. The V end was cut by 8 bases, the J end by 4 bases, with 15 bases between. The CDR3 protein is CASGSHREYEQYF. CDR3 sequence (DNA): TGTGCCAGCGGATCACACAGGGAGTACGAGCAGTACTTC.

Comment on this clonotype: Since a much larger clone is just one base distant, this may be a read error. This chain uses TRBV6-6 with TRBJ2-6; D not resolved. This CDR3 is built from 13 residues. Germline values: CDR1 MNHNY, CDR2 SVGAGI (reference sequence). CDR3 in DNA: TGTGCCAGCAATTACAATGGGGCCAACGTCCTGACTTTC. Residues: CASNYNGANVLTF.

In its sample, this clonotype was seen once. At one end, the junction sequence differs from germline, possibly due to a read error. The chain joins TRBV10-1 to TRBJ2-2, with D maybe TRBD2 (6 bases). The CDR3 runs to 15 residues. Germline V gene sequence: CDR1 WNHNN, CDR2 SYGVQD (reference sequence). This CDR3 is CASGPPGVSTGELFF. CDR3 coding DNA: TGCGCCAGCGGTCCACCGGGGGTGTCCACCGGGGAGCTGTTTTTC.